This entry lists 16 T cell receptor beta chains sequenced from one sample in a study of shared clonotypes between healthy human individuals. Here immunoSEQ multiplex PCR was the method, and the copy in TCRdb shows in-frame clones only, minus some. The sample includes millions of clones, around nine tenths of them seen just once. Sequencing was performed on naive CD4+ T cells sorted from blood. Stated subset: CD45RA+ positively selected. These receptors came from a man between 18 and 29 years old in good health.

The V gene is TRBV2, the J gene TRBJ2-7; TRBD1 aligns across 8 bases. This CDR3 comprises 15 residues. Looked up from germline, CDR1 is SNHLY and CDR2 is FYNNEI. V gave up 6 bases and J gave up 3 bases; unmatched junction bases: 10. The CDR3 region is CASRERTGRHYEQYF. Written as DNA, the CDR3 is TGTGCCAGCAGAGAAAGGACAGGGCGACACTACGAGCAGTACTTC.

The V and J genes are TRBV7-2 and TRBJ1-1; D call uncertain. V was shortened by 6 bases and J by 4 bases, with 15 bases between the two germline ends. Germline CDR1 reads SGHTA; CDR2 reads FQGNSA. The length of the CDR3 is 14 residues. The CDR3 loop is CASSLDSSITEAFF. As DNA, the CDR3 is TGTGCCAGCAGTCTGGACTCGTCTATCACTGAAGCTTTCTTT.

The rearrangement links TRBV21-1 to TRBJ1-2; the table assigns TRBD1, which was not confirmed against the DNA. TRBV21-1 is a listed pseudogene. The CDR3 consists of 13 residues. The CDR3 sequence is CASRTGTSEGYTF. Written as DNA, the CDR3 is TGTGCCAGCAGGACCGGGACATCGGAAGGCTACACCTTC.

The CDR3 loop is CASSSLRSAGANVLTF. DNA for the CDR3: TGTGCCAGCAGTTCCCTGCGGTCGGCTGGGGCCAACGTCCTGACTTTC. The chain uses TRBV28 and TRBJ2-6; unclear D gene. Germline loops: CDR1 MDHEN, CDR2 SYDVKM. There are 16 residues in the CDR3. Trimming cost V 4 bases and J 2 bases, with 12 bases left between them.

This rearrangement joins TRBV5-6 to TRBJ2-3; tentatively, D is TRBD2 (6 bases). The ends were cut back, 4 bases at V and 8 bases at J, with 14 bases in the middle. This CDR3 comprises 13 residues. Germline V gene sequence: CDR1 SGHDT, CDR2 YYEEEE. CDR3 loop: CASSPSDYLTQYF. The CDR3 nucleotides read TGTGCCAGCAGCCCTTCGGACTACCTTACGCAGTATTTT.

This chain uses TRBV27 with TRBJ2-7; 7 nucleotides match TRBD1. The CDR3 totals 14 residues. The junction had 4 bases not matched to a gene; V was cut back by 3 bases and J by 2 bases. CDR1 and CDR2 from the germline V gene are MNHEY and SMNVEV (reference sequence). The CDR3 loop reads CASSFGQETYEQYF. The CDR3 DNA reads TGTGCCAGCAGTTTTGGACAGGAGACCTACGAGCAGTACTTC.

This clone was recorded only once. The genes are TRBV28 and TRBJ2-1, with 12 bases identical to TRBD2. The CDR3 runs 16 residues. Germline V gene sequence: CDR1 MDHEN, CDR2 SYDVKM. V shed 5 bases and J 4 bases; nucleotides not matched to a gene: 6. The CDR3 sequence: CASSTTSGSSYNEQFF. CDR3 nucleotides: TGTGCCAGCAGTACGACTAGCGGGAGCTCATACAATGAGCAGTTCTTC. The variable domain in full, with the rest retrieved from reference TRBV28 and TRBJ2-1, is DVKVTQSSRYLVKRTGEKVFLECVQDMDHENMFWYRQDPGLGLRLIYFSYDVKMKEKGDIPEGYSVSREKKERFSLILESASTNQTSMYLCASSTTSGSSYNEQFFGPGTRLTVL.

The rearrangement joins TRBV18 to TRBJ2-5; D is unclear. The CDR3 sequence is 13 residues long. The V gene's germline CDR1 is KGHSH and CDR2 LQKENI. The V and J ends lost 2 bases and 4 bases respectively, with 8 bases between them. CDR3 sequence reads: CASSPSEGETQYF. Here the CDR3 DNA reads TGTGCCAGCTCACCATCAGAAGGAGAGACCCAGTACTTC.

This chain connects TRBV6-1 to TRBJ2-1, with TRBD1 matching over 7 bases. Germline CDR1 and CDR2: MNHNS and SASEGT. The CDR3 length is 14 residues. V lost 1 base, J lost 12 bases, and 9 bases stayed unmatched. The CDR3 region is CASSEGGRGGGQFF. CDR3 in DNA: TGTGCCAGCAGTGAAGGAGGGAGAGGGGGCGGGCAGTTCTTC.

The chain has TRBV18 and TRBJ2-2; D unclear. This CDR3 comprises 13 residues. Germline V gene lookup returns CDR1 KGHSH and CDR2 LQKENI. V lost 4 bases and J 0 bases, leaving 3 bases between the germline ends. CDR3 DNA sequence: TGTGCCAGCTCACTAGCGAACACCGGGGAGCTGTTTTTT. Translated: CASSLANTGELFF.

About this clone: One end of the junction is discordant with germline, which a read error may explain. DNA for the CDR3: TGTGCCAGCAGCAGTTTGGAAGCTAATGAAAAACTGTATTTT. Amino acids: CASSSLEANEKLYF. This chain uses TRBV5-8 with TRBJ1-4; D remains ambiguous. This CDR3 region has 14 residues. The V gene's germline CDR1 is SGHTS and CDR2 YDEGEE.

The rearrangement links TRBV9 to TRBJ1-2, with 7 positions matching TRBD1. With 3 bases clipped from V and 4 bases from J, the junction kept 6 bases outside the gene matches. Germline V gene lookup returns CDR1 SGDLS and CDR2 YYNGEE. The CDR3 covers 14 residues. The CDR3 DNA reads as TGTGCCAGCAGCGCGATAGACAGGGTCTATGGCTACACCTTC. Encoded protein: CASSAIDRVYGYTF.

The chain links TRBV19 to TRBJ2-3, with 13 bases matching TRBD2. Germline CDR1 reads LNHDA; CDR2 reads SQIVND (reference sequence). The CDR3 has 17 residues. V lost 5 bases and J lost 4; bases outside the gene matches: 9. CDR3 DNA: TGTGCCAGTAGTTTCGGACTAGCGGGAGTCGTGGCAGATACGCAGTATTTT. Its protein product is CASSFGLAGVVADTQYF.

The chain has TRBV5-1 and TRBJ2-1; 7 bases agree with TRBD1. The CDR3 totals 15 residues. CDR1 SGHRS and CDR2 YFSETQ come from the germline V gene. Trimming took 0 bases from V and 3 from J; bases not matched to a gene: 3. Here the CDR3 DNA reads TGCGCCAGCAGCTTGGAGGGACAGTTCTACAATGAGCAGTTCTTC. Residues: CASSLEGQFYNEQFF.

This chain connects TRBV6-6 to TRBJ1-5; D is perhaps TRBD1 (6 bases). This CDR3 has 12 residues. Germline CDR1 MNHNY, CDR2 SVGAGI (reference sequence). Trimming removed 7 bases at V and 8 bases at J, with 12 bases between. The CDR3 DNA reads as TGTGCCAGCATGAGGGGGAGGGAGCCCCAGCATTTT. The encoded protein is CASMRGREPQHF.

J is TRBJ1-4 and V is TRBV2; no firm D call. Germline values: CDR1 SNHLY, CDR2 FYNNEI. The CDR3 contains 12 residues. Trimming removed 5 bases at V and 2 bases at J, with 3 bases between. CDR3 nucleotide sequence: TGTGCCAGCAGTCTGACTAATGAAAAACTGTTTTTT. It yields the protein CASSLTNEKLFF.